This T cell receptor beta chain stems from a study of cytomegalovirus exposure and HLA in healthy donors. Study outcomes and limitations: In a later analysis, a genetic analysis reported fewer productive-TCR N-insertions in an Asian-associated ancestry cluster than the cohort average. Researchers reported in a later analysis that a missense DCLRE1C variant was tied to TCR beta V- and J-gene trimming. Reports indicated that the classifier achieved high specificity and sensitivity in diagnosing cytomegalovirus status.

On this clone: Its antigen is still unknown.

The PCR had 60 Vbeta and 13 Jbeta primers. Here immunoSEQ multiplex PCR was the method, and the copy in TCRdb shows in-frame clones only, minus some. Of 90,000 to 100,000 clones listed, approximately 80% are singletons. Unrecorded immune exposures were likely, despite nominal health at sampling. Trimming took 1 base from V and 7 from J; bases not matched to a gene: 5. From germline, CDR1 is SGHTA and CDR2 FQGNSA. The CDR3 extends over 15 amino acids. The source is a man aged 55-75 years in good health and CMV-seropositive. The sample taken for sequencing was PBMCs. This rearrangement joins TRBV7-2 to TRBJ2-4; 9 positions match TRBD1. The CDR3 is CASSLDRGRENIQYF. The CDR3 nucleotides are TGTGCCAGCAGCTTAGACAGGGGGCGCGAGAACATTCAGTACTTC.